This TCR beta chain emerged from a study of T cell responses to AZD1222 COVID-19 vaccine. Findings and caveats of the study: When two AZD1222 doses had been given, Spike-specific TCR breadth and depth rose. CD4 TCRs associated with vaccination spanned spike, dominating at 160-218 and 743-854.

The method was immunoSEQ multiplex PCR; TCRdb's version includes in-frame clones alone and lacks a portion of them. The table shows 90,000 to 130,000 clones, with over 85% occurring only once. This CDR3 region has 15 residues. Germline V gene sequence: CDR1 MNHEY, CDR2 SVGAGI. The trim removed 8 bases at V and 4 bases at J, leaving 9 bases unmatched. Comments on this clone: Its antigen remains unknown.

The J gene is TRBJ1-2, the V gene TRBV6-5, with 11 bases aligning to TRBD1. This specimen was peripheral blood, taken 28 days after the second AZD1222 dose. The clonotype originates from an adult who received the AZD1222 COVID-19 vaccine. CDR3 in amino acids: CASATPGQGGYGYTF. CDR3 DNA sequence: TGTGCCAGCGCTACTCCGGGACAGGGGGGCTATGGCTACACCTTC.